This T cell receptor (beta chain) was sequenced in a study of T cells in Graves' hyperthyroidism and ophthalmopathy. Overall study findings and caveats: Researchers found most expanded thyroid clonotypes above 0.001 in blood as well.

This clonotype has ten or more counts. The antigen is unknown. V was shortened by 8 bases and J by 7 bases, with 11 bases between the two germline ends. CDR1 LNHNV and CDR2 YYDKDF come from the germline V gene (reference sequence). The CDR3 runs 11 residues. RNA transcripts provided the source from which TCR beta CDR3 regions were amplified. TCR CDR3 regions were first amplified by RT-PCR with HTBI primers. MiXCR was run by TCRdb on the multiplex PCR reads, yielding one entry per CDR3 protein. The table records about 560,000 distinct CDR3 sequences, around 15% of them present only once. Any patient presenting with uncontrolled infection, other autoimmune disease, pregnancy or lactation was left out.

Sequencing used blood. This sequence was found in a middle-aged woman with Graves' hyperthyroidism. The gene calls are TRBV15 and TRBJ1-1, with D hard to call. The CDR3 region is CATSFSGEAFF. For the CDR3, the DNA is TGTGCCACCTCATTCTCGGGTGAAGCTTTCTTT.